Listed below are T cell receptor beta chains from one sample, sequenced in a study of blood T cell repertoires in COVID-19. Clones were sequenced by immunoSEQ multiplex PCR, and TCRdb holds only the in-frame ones, with some missing. The sample has roughly 290,000 clones, approximately 90% seen once. The sequencing sample was made of peripheral blood. All receptors come from a man in his thirties or forties with acute or convalescent COVID-19. Each CDR3 is given with its conserved first and last residue. Only part of the rows carry a size: once, few, many, or a class if the clone is expanded.

J	size	V	CDR3
TRBJ2-5	once	TRBV5-4	CASSLAPSAKQETQYF
TRBJ2-7	once	TRBV28	CASGNRPPPYEQYF
TRBJ2-1	.	TRBV6-2/TRBV6-3	CASSYGAVWGHNEQFF
TRBJ1-4	few	TRBV7-9	CASSSQGFSEKLFF
TRBJ1-2	.	TRBV7-2	CASSLGLQGSHQF
TRBJ2-1	few	TRBV29-1	CSVGTSTEQFF
TRBJ2-2	.	TRBV6-4	CASGDFSTGELFF
TRBJ2-1	.	TRBV30	CAWGPGAYNEQFF
TRBJ2-1	.	TRBV9	CASSPRLAGYNEQFF
TRBJ1-1	.	TRBV9	CASSVTGYGTEAFF
TRBJ2-3	.	TRBV19	CASSMEGTQYF
TRBJ2-3	.	TRBV6-5	CASSYVVADTQYF
TRBJ2-3	.	TRBV18	CASSLTQGTDTQYF
TRBJ2-5	.	TRBV30	CAWDHSSGLETQYF
TRBJ2-5	few	TRBV10-3	CAISEPQGRIETQYF
TRBJ2-1	.	TRBV5-1	CASSLGGLAGSGQSEQFF
TRBJ1-5	.	TRBV19	CASMDRVGQPQHF
TRBJ2-3	.	TRBV27	CASSTGQGTQYF
TRBJ2-1	.	TRBV4-1	CASSQAPGSYNEQFF
TRBJ2-5	.	TRBV25-1	CASSERLPLGKTQYF
TRBJ1-1	.	TRBV3-1/TRBV3-2	CASTPIGAGNTEAFF
TRBJ1-2	.	TRBV10-2	CASSDPGRYGYTF
TRBJ2-5	few	TRBV9	CASSPGTSKAETQYF
TRBJ2-7	once	TRBV9	CASSVEGTLTYEQYF
TRBJ2-5	.	TRBV5-1	CASSPGQGWTQYF
TRBJ1-2	.	TRBV9	CASSVGPGDHYGYTF
TRBJ1-2	.	TRBV18	CASSPLDSPNYGYTF
TRBJ2-6	.	TRBV6-5	CASNYMADSGANVLTF
TRBJ2-1	.	TRBV7-6	CASSLIGGAYNEQFF
TRBJ2-1	.	TRBV28	CASSPYNEQFF
TRBJ2-1	.	TRBV10-1	CASSESRQGNDNEQFF
TRBJ2-7	.	TRBV6-1	CASSEGLLYEQYF
TRBJ2-4	.	TRBV4-1	CASSQEHGRLLAKNIQYF
TRBJ2-6	.	TRBV7-9	CASSRDRVNPSGANVLTF
TRBJ2-1	.	TRBV11-2	CASSQYETSGSHEQFF
TRBJ1-6	.	TRBV5-1	CASNQDRGDSPLHF